Given below is one T cell receptor (beta chain) in context. Germline assignment: CDR1 GTSNPN and CDR2 SVGIG (reference sequence). The V and J ends lost 2 bases and 4 bases respectively, with 9 bases between them. The CDR3 is 13 amino acids. This specimen belongs to a study of blood T cell repertoires in COVID-19. Study at large: PBMCs, B-cell-depleted T cells, or T cells provided the cDNA or gDNA that made up the material.

As processed by the authors: Researchers report that nucleated cell counts were estimated from reference gene primer amplification. Only in-frame clones appear in the TCRdb table, and some are missing; sequencing was by immunoSEQ multiplex PCR. V and J calls and clone size are copied from that table; D and trimming were computed from the DNA. The repertoire has 180,000 or so clones, approximately 84% of them found once; the top ten carry around 6.9%. The specimen was peripheral blood. The rearrangement links TRBV30 to TRBJ1-5; the D is unclear. This TCR derives from a human donor with acute or convalescent COVID-19. The donor label of this sample is uncertain. The CDR3 sequence is CAWSPTSNQPQHF. Written as DNA, the CDR3 is TGTGCCTGGAGTCCTACTTCAAATCAGCCCCAGCATTTT. Full variable domain (outside the CDR3, taken from reference TRBV30 and TRBJ1-5): SQTIHQWPATLVQPVGSPLSLECTVEGTSNPNLYWYRQAAGRGLQLLFYSVGIGQISSEVPQNLSASRPQDRQFILSSKKLLLSDSGFYLCAWSPTSNQPQHFGDGTRLSIL.